Listed here is a single TCR beta chain. Its antigen is not yet known. No base qualities exist here, and no much larger clone lies one base off it. This sample stems from a study of cytomegalovirus exposure and HLA in healthy donors (dated by TCRdb to the late 2010s). With regard to the full study: An earlier analysis of several hundred of the donors reported 276 Gb of sequence data and 90 million to 120 million unique TCR beta sequences obtained from about 180 million T cells. About 300 gigabases of sequencing data and approximately 85 million unique TCR sequences were included in an early release covering around 650 HLA-typed donors. Alongside the repertoire data, information on donor age, sex, ethnicity and CMV serostatus was compiled. Typing coverage varied by locus: roughly 620-640 donors for A, B, C, DRB1 and DQB1; roughly 520 for DQA1; approximately 610 for DPA1; 400 to 480 for DPB1. A later analysis re-analyzed previously published TCR beta repertoires from approximately 670 donors and added high-resolution HLA genotyping to study TCR occurrence patterns. The T cell repertoires of 550 to 850 subjects were profiled by immunosequencing and related to cytomegalovirus serostatus. The study was designed to test whether signatures of past pathogen exposure could be identified by cataloging public T cell receptors. Four to six DR-DQ haplotypes were handled as single units for association and clustering, since linkage in the cohort was strong. Genome-wide SNP genotypes for about 65% of the roughly 670 donors were used in a later genetic analysis, which treated that subset as a discovery cohort. To predict cytomegalovirus infection status, the study brought together high-throughput TCR immunosequencing, statistical association of individual TCRs with disease status, and machine learning. Among almost 400 genotyped donors of the cohort, an average of about 240,000 unique TCR beta nucleotide sequences were sequenced per donor, roughly 20% of them non-productive. An earlier analysis of 587 of the donors applied high-throughput TCR beta sequencing to assess whether each TCR beta V gene segment acted as functional or pseudogenic. All discovery cohort repertoires had been generated on a single sequencing platform. Along with the roughly 670-subject first cohort, a separate validation cohort of approximately 110 different subjects was used. Of the roughly 400 genotyped donors, approximately 83% fell in the genetic ancestry cluster associated with self-reported Caucasian donors. In the later analysis, no new phenotypic data were used to find candidate immune exposures; instead, reliance was placed on TCR beta sequences and their occurrence across donors. Both class I and class II loci were covered by HLA typing, at four-digit resolution.

What the authors observed across the whole study: When HLA alleles, especially DR and DQ, strongly co-occurred, TCR associations were difficult to assign to individual alleles. This cohort had only TCR beta chains sequenced, and the lack of alpha or paired-chain data limited which features could be detected. In a later analysis, most CMV-associated TCR beta chains were found to appear HLA-restricted, with HLA associations seemingly driven largely by CMV exposure. A later genetic analysis reported fewer N-insertions in productive TCRs among donors in an Asian-associated ancestry cluster than the roughly 700-donor mean. A total of 150 or so TCR beta chains were listed by the study as associated with cytomegalovirus. A further reported finding was that TCR beta sequences accurately predicted the HLA-A and HLA-B alleles for most subjects in the first cohort. A later analysis associated about 18,000 TCR beta sequences with specific HLA alleles at a false discovery rate of 0.05. In an earlier analysis of roughly 560 of the donors, most TCR beta V segments were observed in productive rearrangements about 87% or about 30% of the time, broadly matching IMGT annotations. According to a later analysis, parvovirus B19, influenza, CMV and Epstein-Barr virus appeared linked to several top co-occurrence clusters. According to a later analysis, TCR association rates differed among HLA loci, with DRB1 alleles showing the most associated TCRs and HLA-C alleles showing the fewest. Because counts were too low, about 15 rarely observed V segments, including chromosome 9 orphons, were left out of the earlier analysis of some 640 of the donors. Because the 87-base-pair reads could not distinguish some IMGT-functional V segments, including TRBV6-2 and TRBV6-3, those segments were excluded. Because some donors lacked HLA typing at each locus, the association tests relied only on the typed subset. In a later analysis, HLA-associated TCR beta chains showed more clonal expansion and lower generation probabilities than non-associated chains that were equally common. Roughly uniform sequencing depth across donors was assumed in presence/absence analyses, although this assumption may not hold. The classifier was reported to diagnose cytomegalovirus status with high specificity and sensitivity in both the original cohort and the validation cohort. A cluster of highly shared sequence variants was judged likely to represent a technical artifact of the sequencing pipeline. Immune exposure information for the cohort was limited to CMV serostatus. Most TCR sequences were observed very rarely across donors, whereas some public TCRs were present in many individuals. In vitro tests confirmed that a few of the cytomegalovirus-associated TCR beta chains recognize cytomegalovirus antigens. An association between a missense DCLRE1C variant and V-gene and J-gene trimming of TCR beta chains was found in a later genetic analysis and replicated in an independent cohort. It was suggested by the authors that the approach could potentially be generalized to other disease states and immunological phenotypes. Linkage disequilibrium might explain the correlated functional status among segregating V segments, but an unknown experimental factor could not be excluded.

In total, approximately 610 healthy bone marrow donors made up the cohort. All cohort members were sampled while nominally healthy, although unrecorded immune exposures were likely present. The donor was CMV seropositive and belonged to the group of 250 to 300 seropositive cohort members. A peripheral blood sample was collected from each donor, and TCR beta sequencing was performed on peripheral blood mononuclear cells. The Qiagen DNeasy Blood Extraction Kit was used to extract genomic DNA from the blood cell samples. The method was the immunoSEQ multiplex PCR assay. A mixture of 60 forward primers for TCR Vbeta segments and 13 reverse primers for TCR Jbeta segments was used in the multiplex PCR. Amplification of the CDR3 region of rearranged TCR beta genes was performed with a multiplex PCR assay on genomic DNA. Amplified TCR beta libraries were sequenced as 87-base-pair reads on the Illumina HiSeq System. As for the authors' bioinformatics: Across the 670 or so repertoires, a later analysis counted approximately 83 million unique TCR beta chains, roughly 11 million of which were shared by at least two donors. A nearest-neighbor algorithm error-corrected the raw reads and collapsed the reads into unique sequences, merging closely related sequences to remove PCR and sequencing errors. CDR3 sequences were aligned to IMGT reference sequences to assign V, D and J gene segments. For a sequence to be retained, a match of at least six nucleotides was required to both a V gene segment and a J gene segment. A rearrangement was called productive if the CDR3 had no stop codons and remained in frame with V and J, and every other rearrangement was called non-productive. Following IMGT convention, CDR3 was defined as the stretch from the second conserved V-encoded cysteine to the conserved J-encoded phenylalanine. Sequences without an unambiguous match to a single V gene segment were excluded from the earlier analysis of several hundred of the donors. In an earlier analysis of roughly 500 of the donors, V segments were called functional above 56.7% productive rearrangements and were called segregating when the between-donor standard deviation exceeded 5%. To diagnose cytomegalovirus status from the catalog of TCR beta chain sequences, a statistical classification framework was built. V and J gene assignment, in a later analysis, came from comparing TCR nucleotide sequences with IMGT/GENE-DB human TR gene sequences. The TCRdist pipeline was used in a later analysis to assign CDR3 sequences and most-parsimonious VDJ recombination scenarios. In a later analysis, each TCR beta chain was defined by its CDR3 amino acid sequence together with its V-gene family, and reads lacking a unique V-gene family were excluded. A later analysis removed 500 to 650 highly shared, low-generation-probability nucleotide sequences to deal with suspected cross-contamination and a sequencing artifact. A later analysis calculated a clonal expansion index for each public chain from normalized within-repertoire ranks of inferred template counts. A later analysis computed generation probabilities with a VDJ recombination model fitted to out-of-frame rearrangements, and checked the results against IGoR. In a later analysis, TCR-TCR, TCR-HLA and TCR-CMV co-occurrence was scored with hypergeometric tests, and a repertoire-size bias correction was applied to TCR pairs. False discovery rates were estimated in a later analysis by permuting HLA or CMV assignments 20 times. A later analysis grouped co-occurring TCRs with DBSCAN, adding TCRdist sequence similarity when clustering within HLA-allele-positive subsets. Repertoires with fewer than 30,000 or more than 120,000 public chains, plus five repertoires with anomalous nucleotide sharing, were excluded from co-occurrence clustering. TCRdb carries this immuneACCESS record with in-frame sequences only. Its versions omit some clonotypes, under half of them owing to an unresolved V gene in the studies checked, with the rest unexplained. V and J calls and clone size follow that table, whereas D and trimming were derived from the DNA. In this sample the table shows about 160,000 clones, approximately 79% of which occur a single time. The ten biggest clones cover 0.85% to 1% of the sample.

The CDR3 contains 15 residues, cysteine and phenylalanine counted. Only the CDR3 DNA stays, 45 bases, in frame from base 1. Clipping removes 7 bases from V and 7 bases from J, with 8 as the unmatched junction base count. CDR1 and CDR2 (LNHDA, SQIVND) derive from the germline V gene (reference sequence). The sequenced sample consisted of PBMCs. This TCR derives from a woman aged 50 to 60 in good health and CMV-seropositive. The sequence joins TRBV19 to TRBJ2-1, and TRBD1 aligns with 12 junction nucleotides. CDR3 reads: CASTSGTGGLNEQFF. The DNA is TGTGCCAGTACTTCCGGGACAGGGGGCCTGAATGAGCAGTTCTTC.